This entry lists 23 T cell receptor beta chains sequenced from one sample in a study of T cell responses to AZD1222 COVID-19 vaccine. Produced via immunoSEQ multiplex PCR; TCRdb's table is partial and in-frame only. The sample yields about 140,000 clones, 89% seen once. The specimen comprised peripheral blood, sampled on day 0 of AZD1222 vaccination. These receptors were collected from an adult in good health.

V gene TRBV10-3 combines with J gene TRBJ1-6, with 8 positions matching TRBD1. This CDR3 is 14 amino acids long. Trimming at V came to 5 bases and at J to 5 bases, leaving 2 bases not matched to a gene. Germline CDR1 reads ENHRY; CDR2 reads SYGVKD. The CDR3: CAISSDRDNSPLHF. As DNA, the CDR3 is TGTGCCATCAGTTCGGACAGGGATAATTCACCCCTCCACTTT.

The CDR3 loop is CASSPGLAGGPDGELFF. CDR3 in DNA: TGTGCCAGCAGCCCGGGACTAGCGGGGGGGCCGGACGGGGAGCTGTTTTTT. The chain uses TRBV5-4 and TRBJ2-2, with 16 bases lining up with TRBD2. Germline lookup yields CDR1 SGHNT and CDR2 YYREEE (reference sequence). The CDR3 totals 17 residues. The junction had 7 bases not matched to a gene; V was cut back by 4 bases and J by 7 bases.

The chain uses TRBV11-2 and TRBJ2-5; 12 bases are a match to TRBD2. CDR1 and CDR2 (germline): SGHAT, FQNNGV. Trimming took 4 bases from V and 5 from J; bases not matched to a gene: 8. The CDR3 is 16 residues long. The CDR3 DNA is TGTGCCAGCAGCTCGGCTAGCGGGGGGGCCTTTGAGACCCAGTACTTC. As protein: CASSSASGGAFETQYF.

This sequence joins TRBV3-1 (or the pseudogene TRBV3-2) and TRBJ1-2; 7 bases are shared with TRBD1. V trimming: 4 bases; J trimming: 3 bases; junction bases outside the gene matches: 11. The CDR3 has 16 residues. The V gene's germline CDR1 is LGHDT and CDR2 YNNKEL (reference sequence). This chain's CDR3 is CASSLDPGDRDYGYTF. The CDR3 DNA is TGTGCCAGCAGCCTCGATCCGGGCGACAGGGACTATGGCTACACCTTC.

The CDR3 reads CASSPGLGPDTQYF. As DNA, the CDR3 is TGTGCCAGCAGCCCGGGACTGGGCCCCGATACGCAGTATTTT. J is TRBJ2-3 and V is TRBV7-9, with a weak D call TRBD2 (6 bases). Germline V lookup: CDR1 SEHNR, CDR2 FQNEAQ (reference sequence). This CDR3 has 14 residues. Trimming took off 5 bases at V and 6 bases at J, with 15 bases between the two ends.

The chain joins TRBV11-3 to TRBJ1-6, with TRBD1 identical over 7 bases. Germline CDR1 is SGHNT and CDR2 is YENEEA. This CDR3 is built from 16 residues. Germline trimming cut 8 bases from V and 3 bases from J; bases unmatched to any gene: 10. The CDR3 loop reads CASPWEGAHYNSPLHF. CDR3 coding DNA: TGTGCCAGCCCCTGGGAGGGGGCTCACTATAATTCACCCCTCCACTTT.

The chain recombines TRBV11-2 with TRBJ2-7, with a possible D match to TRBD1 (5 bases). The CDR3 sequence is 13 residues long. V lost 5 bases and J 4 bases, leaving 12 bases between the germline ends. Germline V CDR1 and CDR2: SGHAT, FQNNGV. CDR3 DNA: TGTGCCAGCAGCCATATGACAGTTTACGAGCAGTACTTC. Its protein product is CASSHMTVYEQYF.

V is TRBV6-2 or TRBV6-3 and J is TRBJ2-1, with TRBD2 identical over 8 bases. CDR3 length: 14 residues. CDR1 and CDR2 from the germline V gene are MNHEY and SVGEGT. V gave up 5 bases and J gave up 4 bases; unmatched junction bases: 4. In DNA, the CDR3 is TGTGCCAGCAGTACGAGCGGGGGTTACAATGAGCAGTTCTTC. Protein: CASSTSGGYNEQFF.

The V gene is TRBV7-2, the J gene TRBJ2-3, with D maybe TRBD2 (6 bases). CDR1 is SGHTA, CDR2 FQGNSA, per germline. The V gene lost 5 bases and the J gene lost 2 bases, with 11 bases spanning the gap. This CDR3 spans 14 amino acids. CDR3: CASSLSGSTDTQYF. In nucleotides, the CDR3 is TGTGCCAGCAGCCTTAGCGGATCCACAGATACGCAGTATTTT.

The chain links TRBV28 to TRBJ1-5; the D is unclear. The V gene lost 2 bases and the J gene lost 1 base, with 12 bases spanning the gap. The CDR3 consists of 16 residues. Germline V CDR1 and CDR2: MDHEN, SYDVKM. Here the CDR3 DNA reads TGTGCCAGCAGTTTAAAACGGGTTTTGAGCAATCAGCCCCAGCATTTT. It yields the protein CASSLKRVLSNQPQHF.

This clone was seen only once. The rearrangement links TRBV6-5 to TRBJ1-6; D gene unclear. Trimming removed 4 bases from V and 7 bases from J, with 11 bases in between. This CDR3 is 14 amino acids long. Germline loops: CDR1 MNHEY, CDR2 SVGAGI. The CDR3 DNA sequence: TGTGCCAGCAGTTCGCCGGACGGAAATTCACCCCTCCACTTT. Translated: CASSSPDGNSPLHF.

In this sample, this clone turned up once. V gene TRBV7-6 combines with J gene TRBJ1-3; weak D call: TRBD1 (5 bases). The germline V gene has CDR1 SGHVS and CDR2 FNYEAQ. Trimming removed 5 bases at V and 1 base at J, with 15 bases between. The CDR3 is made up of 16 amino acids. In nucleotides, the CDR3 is TGTGCCAGCAGCCCAACAGGACGGAATTCTGGAAACACCATATATTTT. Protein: CASSPTGRNSGNTIYF.

The CDR3 region has the DNA TGTGCCAGCAGCCAACCCGGACTAGCGGGCTTATACGAGCAGTACTTC. It yields the protein CASSQPGLAGLYEQYF. The chain employs TRBV14 and TRBJ2-7; TRBD2 aligns across 11 bases. Trimming removed 2 bases from V and 4 bases from J; junction bases left unmatched: 7. The CDR3 has 16 amino acids. Germline V lookup: CDR1 SGHDN, CDR2 FVKESK.

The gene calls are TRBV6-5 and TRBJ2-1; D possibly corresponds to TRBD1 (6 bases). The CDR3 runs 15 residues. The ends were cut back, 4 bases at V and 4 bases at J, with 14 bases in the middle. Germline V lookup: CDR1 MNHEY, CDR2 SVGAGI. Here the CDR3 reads CASSSQGRGYNEQFF. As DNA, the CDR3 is TGTGCCAGCAGTTCCCAGGGTAGGGGGTACAATGAGCAGTTCTTC.

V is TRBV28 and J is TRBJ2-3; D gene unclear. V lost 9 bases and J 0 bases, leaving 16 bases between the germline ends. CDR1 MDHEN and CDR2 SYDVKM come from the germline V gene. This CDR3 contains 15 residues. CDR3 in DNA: TGTGCCAGTCAGTCTTCCCTAGGCAGCACAGATACGCAGTATTTT. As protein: CASQSSLGSTDTQYF. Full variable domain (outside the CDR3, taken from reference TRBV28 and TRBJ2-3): DVKVTQSSRYLVKRTGEKVFLECVQDMDHENMFWYRQDPGLGLRLIYFSYDVKMKEKGDIPEGYSVSREKKERFSLILESASTNQTSMYLCASQSSLGSTDTQYFGPGTRLTVL.

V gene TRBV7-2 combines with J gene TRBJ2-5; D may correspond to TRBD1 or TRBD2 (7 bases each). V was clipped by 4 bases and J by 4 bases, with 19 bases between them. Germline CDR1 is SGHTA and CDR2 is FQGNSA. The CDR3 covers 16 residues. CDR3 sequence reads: CASSSQGTTLRETQYF. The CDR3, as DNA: TGTGCCAGCAGCTCACAGGGGACTACGTTACGAGAGACCCAGTACTTC.

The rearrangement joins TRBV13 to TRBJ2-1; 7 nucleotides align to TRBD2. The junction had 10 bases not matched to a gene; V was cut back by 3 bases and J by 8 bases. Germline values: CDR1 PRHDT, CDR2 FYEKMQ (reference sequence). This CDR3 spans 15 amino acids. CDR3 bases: TGTGCCAGCAGCTTGAACGGACTAGGGTCCGATGAGCAGTTCTTC. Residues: CASSLNGLGSDEQFF. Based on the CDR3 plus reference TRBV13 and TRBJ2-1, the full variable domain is AAGVIQSPRHLIKEKRETATLKCYPIPRHDTVYWYQQGPGQDPQFLISFYEKMQSDKGSIPDRFSAQQFSDYHSELNMSSLELGDSALYFCASSLNGLGSDEQFFGPGTRLTVL.

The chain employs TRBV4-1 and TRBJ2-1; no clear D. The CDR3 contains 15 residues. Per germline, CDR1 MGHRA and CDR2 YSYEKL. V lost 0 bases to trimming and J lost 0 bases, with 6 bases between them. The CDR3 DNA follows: TGCGCCAGCAGCCAAGAGGCCAGCTCCTACAATGAGCAGTTCTTC. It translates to CASSQEASSYNEQFF.

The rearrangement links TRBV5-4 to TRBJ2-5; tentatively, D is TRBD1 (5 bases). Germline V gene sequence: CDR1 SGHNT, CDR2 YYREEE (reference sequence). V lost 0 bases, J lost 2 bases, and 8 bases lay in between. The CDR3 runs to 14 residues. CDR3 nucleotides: TGTGCCAGCAGCTTGGTTCAGGGTCAAGAGACCCAGTACTTC. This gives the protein CASSLVQGQETQYF.

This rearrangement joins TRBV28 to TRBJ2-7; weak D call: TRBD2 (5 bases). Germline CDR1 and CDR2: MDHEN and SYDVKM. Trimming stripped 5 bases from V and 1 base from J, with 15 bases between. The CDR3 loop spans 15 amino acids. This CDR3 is CASSPQWSGSYEQYF. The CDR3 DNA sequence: TGTGCCAGCAGTCCCCAATGGAGCGGATCCTACGAGCAGTACTTC.

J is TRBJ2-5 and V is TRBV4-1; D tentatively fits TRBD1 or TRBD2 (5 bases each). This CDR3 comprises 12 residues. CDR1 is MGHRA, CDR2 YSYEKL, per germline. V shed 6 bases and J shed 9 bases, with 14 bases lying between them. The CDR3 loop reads CASSRARGPQYF. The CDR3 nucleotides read TGCGCCAGCAGTCGGGCCCGGGGACCCCAGTACTTC.

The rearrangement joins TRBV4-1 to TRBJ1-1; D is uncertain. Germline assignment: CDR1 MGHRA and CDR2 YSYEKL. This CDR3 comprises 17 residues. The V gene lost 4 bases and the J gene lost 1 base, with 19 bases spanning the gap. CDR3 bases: TGCGCCAGCAGCCCAAGACTAACTCCCGAGGGGAACACTGAAGCTTTCTTT. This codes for CASSPRLTPEGNTEAFF.

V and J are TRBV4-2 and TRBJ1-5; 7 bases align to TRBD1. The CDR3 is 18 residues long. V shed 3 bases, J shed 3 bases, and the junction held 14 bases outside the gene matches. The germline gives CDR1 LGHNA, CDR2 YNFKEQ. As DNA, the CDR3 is TGTGCCAGCAGCCAGACAGGGTTCGGGCCGGGGCTCAATCAGCCCCAGCATTTT. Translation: CASSQTGFGPGLNQPQHF.